Following are 8 T cell receptor beta chains from one sample sequenced in a study of T-cell memory formation after mild COVID-19. One entry per CDR3 protein, called by TCRdb with MiXCR from the 5' RACE reads. The table has under 300,000 distinct CDR3 sequences, around 8% seen once; the top ten hold approximately 23%. Sequencing used PBMCs or a T cell subset sorted from them (not recorded which). These receptors all stem from a man aged 18 to 29 who had mild COVID-19 (a few samples of this study predate the infection). Cell type and time point are not known.

With regard to this clonotype: One end of the junction fails to match germline, which may point to a read error. The chain has TRBV6-1 and TRBJ1-2; possibly TRBD1 for D (6 bases). The germline V gene encodes CDR1 MNHNS and CDR2 SASEGT. The CDR3 extends over 12 amino acids. The CDR3 coding sequence is TGTGCCAGCAGTGAAGGACAGGCCCCGGCGTTCTTC. Translating it yields CASSEGQAPAFF.

This clonotype was seen only a few times. The chain recombines TRBV7-9 with TRBJ1-6; D might be TRBD1 (6 bases). The CDR3 extends over 14 amino acids. Trimming stripped 0 bases from V and 9 bases from J, with 9 bases between. Per germline, CDR1 SEHNR and CDR2 FQNEAQ (reference sequence). The DNA for the CDR3 is TGTGCCAGCAGCTTAGCTAGGGGGGCTTCACCCCTCCACTTT. It encodes CASSLARGASPLHF.

This clonotype came up a few times. The chain is built from TRBV10-3 and TRBJ1-2; D ambiguous. This CDR3 contains 11 residues. Trimming took 6 bases from V and 6 from J, leaving 8 bases between them. Germline loops: CDR1 ENHRY, CDR2 SYGVKD. The CDR3 spells CAIRWGDGYTF. For the CDR3, the DNA is TGTGCCATCAGATGGGGAGATGGCTACACCTTC.

This clonotype showed up many times. The chain recombines TRBV4-3 with TRBJ2-1; 16 bases map to TRBD2. Trimming at V came to 3 bases and at J to 7 bases, leaving 6 bases not matched to a gene. The CDR3 loop spans 17 amino acids. Germline V gene lookup returns CDR1 LGHNA and CDR2 YSLEER. The CDR3 protein is CASSQGTSGGAENEQFF. CDR3 in DNA: TGCGCCAGCAGCCAGGGGACTAGCGGGGGGGCCGAAAATGAGCAGTTCTTC.

Only a few counts were recorded for this clonotype. The chain uses TRBV10-3 and TRBJ1-4; tentative D call: TRBD1 (5 bases). The CDR3 is made up of 15 amino acids. Trimming shortened V by 0 bases and J by 7 bases, and 12 bases separated the two germline ends. Germline loops: CDR1 ENHRY, CDR2 SYGVKD. In DNA, the CDR3 is TGTGCCATCAGTGAGTCGGGGCCGTCCGTTGAAAAACTGTTTTTT. This translates into CAISESGPSVEKLFF.

V usage is TRBV19 and J usage is TRBJ2-1; weak D call: TRBD1 (5 bases). Germline V CDR1 and CDR2: LNHDA, SQIVND (reference sequence). CDR3 length equals 14 residues. The germline V and J ends were trimmed by 5 bases and 2 bases, with 10 bases remaining between them. The CDR3 sequence: CASSYRRTYNEQFF. The CDR3 coding sequence is TGTGCCAGTAGTTACAGGCGGACCTACAATGAGCAGTTCTTC.

This clonotype was counted at least ten times. This chain connects TRBV5-1 to TRBJ2-1, with 11 bases aligning to TRBD1. The CDR3 loop spans 14 amino acids. Germline V gene data show CDR1 as SGHRS and CDR2 as YFSETQ. The junction had 5 bases not matched to a gene; V was cut back by 3 bases and J by 9 bases. The CDR3 loop reads CASSSQGTGGEQFF. CDR3 DNA: TGCGCCAGCAGCTCCCAAGGGACAGGGGGTGAGCAGTTCTTC.

This clonotype was counted between two and nine times. An end of the junction differs from the germline gene, which may be a read error. The rearrangement links TRBV15 to TRBJ1-6, with D unclear. Germline values: CDR1 LNHNV, CDR2 YYDKDF (reference sequence). There are 12 residues in the CDR3. CDR3 bases: TGTGCCACCAGCCGAGATACGTCTCCCCTCCACTTT. It is translated as CATSRDTSPLHF.